The T cell receptor (beta chain) under discussion was sequenced for a study of OX40 agonist ivuxolimab in advanced cancers. Study-wide context: Given to patients was ivuxolimab, an agonistic anti-OX40 (CD134) antibody.

This clone has just one count. Its antigen is as yet unknown. Using immunoSEQ multiplex PCR, the repertoire was profiled, and TCRdb retains in-frame clones only, with some absent. The sample has 50,000 to 70,000 clones, 91% seen once. This CDR3 comprises 16 residues. From germline, CDR1 is SGHRS and CDR2 YFSETQ. Trimming took 2 bases from V and 6 from J; bases not matched to a gene: 6. General study findings and limits: At 0.1 to 3.0 mg/kg and by week 6, clonal expansion occurred in CD4+ and CD8+ blood T cells. Relative to CD4+, CD8+ T cells held more expanded clones on average.

This clonotype originated in an adult with an advanced solid tumor such as melanoma, head and neck, liver or kidney cancer. Sequencing used CD4+ or CD8+ T cells sorted from blood, obtained in a trial of the OX40 agonist ivuxolimab. V is TRBV5-1 and J is TRBJ2-2, with TRBD2 matching over 11 bases. CDR3: CASSLLAGDGAGELFF. The DNA of the CDR3 is TGCGCCAGCAGCTTACTAGCGGGAGACGGCGCCGGGGAGCTGTTTTTT.